This TCR beta chain was observed in a study of blood T cell repertoires in COVID-19. Study-level information: There were acute and convalescent COVID-19 samples, and they came from the United States, Italy and Spain. In each case, the material was cDNA or gDNA derived from T cells, B-cell-depleted T cells, or PBMCs.

The CDR3 is 19 amino acids. Germline CDR1 reads SGHRS; CDR2 reads YFSETQ. Trimming at V came to 4 bases and at J to 4 bases, leaving 15 bases not matched to a gene. In the source study's methods: Reference gene primer amplification yielded estimated nucleated cell counts. Using immunoSEQ multiplex PCR, the repertoire was profiled, and TCRdb retains in-frame clones only, with some absent. For V, J and clone size, that table is used; D and trimming come from the DNA. The sample lists around 200,000 clones, roughly 86% occurring once. This sequence originates from a man between 18 and 35 years old with active or convalescent COVID-19. The material sequenced was peripheral blood. The chain joins TRBV5-1 to TRBJ2-1, with 12 bases fitting TRBD2. This CDR3 is CASSPIRGPGTSGYNEQFF. CDR3 DNA sequence: TGCGCCAGCAGCCCGATCAGGGGTCCCGGGACTAGCGGGTACAATGAGCAGTTCTTC.